Listed below are T cell receptor beta chains from one sample, sequenced in a study of cytomegalovirus exposure and HLA in healthy donors. Sequencing used immunoSEQ multiplex PCR; TCRdb keeps in-frame clones, though not all of them. Counted here are about 140,000 clones, roughly 80% occurring once; the ten biggest clones make up around 3%. The sample was PBMCs. The receptors were gathered from a female donor in good health and CMV-seronegative. Both conserved end residues are part of each CDR3. Each record gives: V gene, CDR3 protein.

TRBV5-1	CASSTRLVAAIDTQYF
TRBV9	CASSVGTGVFTGELFF
TRBV28	CASSLQAGLGYEQYF
TRBV5-1	CASSAGGLAGGMVNEQFF
TRBV7-2	CASNRDRRSLYGYTF
TRBV7-2	CASSLVPGGYEQYF
TRBV5-8	CASSSGGSNQPQHF
TRBV2	CARGQGGTNEKLFF
TRBV27	CASSDFPGGKLFF
TRBV5-1	CASSPKPGTALMGANVLTF
TRBV7-9	CASRPGQYYGYTF